This TCR beta chain was sequenced for a study of blood T cell repertoires in COVID-19. At the level of the study: Samples of COVID-19 (acute and convalescent) were obtained from the United States, Italy and Spain.

Judged by abundance, this clone is medium-sized. With 3 bases clipped from V and 3 bases from J, the junction kept 7 bases outside the gene matches. Germline CDR1 LGHNA, CDR2 YSLEER. CDR3 length: 16 residues. Assay: immunoSEQ multiplex PCR; the TCRdb copy retains only in-frame clones and omits some. There are 180,000 or so clones in the sample; about 78% occur only once, and around 8.9% lies in the top ten. The sequence was collected from a woman between 50 and 59 years old with active or convalescent COVID-19. The sequenced sample was peripheral blood. The rearrangement joins TRBV4-3 to TRBJ2-2; TRBD1 agrees at 7 bases. CDR3 sequence reads: CASSQSDRTYTGELFF. CDR3 DNA: TGCGCCAGCAGCCAGTCGGACAGGACCTACACCGGGGAGCTGTTTTTT.